These 22 T cell receptor beta chains share one sample of origin, sequenced in a study of blood T cell repertoires in COVID-19. Sequencing was performed with immunoSEQ multiplex PCR; in TCRdb, only in-frame clones are kept and a portion is missing. Of about 130,000 clones listed, roughly four fifths are singletons. Sequences were obtained from peripheral blood. The receptors here all came from a human donor in a cohort sampled during active COVID-19.

The chain couples TRBV5-6 to TRBJ2-7, with D tentatively TRBD1 (5 bases). CDR3 size: 15 residues. In germline, CDR1 is SGHDT, CDR2 YYEEEE. The ends were cut back, 6 bases at V and 5 bases at J, with 21 bases in the middle. CDR3 in amino acids: CASTKSRAVWNEQYF. CDR3 nucleotides: TGTGCCAGCACCAAAAGCAGGGCGGTATGGAACGAGCAGTACTTC.

The chain is built from TRBV6-6 and TRBJ1-5, with D maybe TRBD1 (5 bases). The CDR3 is 13 amino acids. The V end was cut by 6 bases, the J end by 7 bases, with 13 bases between. The germline V gene has CDR1 MNHNY and CDR2 SVGAGI (reference sequence). In DNA, the CDR3 is TGTGCCAGCAGCCCTGGCAGGGAACAGCCCCAGCATTTT. Protein sequence: CASSPGREQPQHF.

This clone is a singleton in its sample. CDR3 coding DNA: TGTGCCAGCAGCCAAGACAGGGCGTCCCTCCTAAACACCGGGGAGCTGTTTTTT. Its translation is CASSQDRASLLNTGELFF. The chain carries TRBV3-1 (or the pseudogene TRBV3-2) and TRBJ2-2; possible D gene TRBD1, 5 bases. This CDR3 region has 18 residues. Germline lookup yields CDR1 LGHDT and CDR2 YNNKEL (reference sequence). V shed 0 bases and J shed 2 bases, with 16 bases lying between them.

The rearrangement links TRBV5-1 to TRBJ1-2; tentative D call: TRBD1 (6 bases). This CDR3 spans 15 amino acids. Between the trimmed V and J ends, which lost 0 bases and 2 bases, there was a span of 11 bases. CDR1 and CDR2 from the germline V gene are SGHRS and YFSETQ. CDR3 protein: CASSLVSGENYGYTF. CDR3 coding DNA: TGCGCCAGCAGCTTGGTGTCAGGGGAAAACTATGGCTACACCTTC.

The chain couples TRBV6-6 to TRBJ1-5; the D is unclear. This CDR3 spans 12 amino acids. Germline CDR1 reads MNHNY; CDR2 reads SVGAGI (reference sequence). With 6 bases removed from V and 7 bases from J, the gap between germline ends came to 10 bases. The CDR3 DNA reads TGTGCCAGCAGAGCCGGGAACCAGCCCCAGCATTTT. This codes for CASRAGNQPQHF.

This clone showed up just a few times. The V and J genes are TRBV20-1 and TRBJ1-1; weak D call: TRBD1 (6 bases). CDR1 DFQATT and CDR2 SNEGSKA come from the germline V gene (reference sequence). The ends were cut back, 3 bases at V and 4 bases at J, with 18 bases in the middle. CDR3 length equals 15 residues. The CDR3 protein is CSASFRGQGSTEAFF. CDR3 nucleotides: TGCAGTGCTAGTTTTCGGGGCCAGGGGAGCACTGAAGCTTTCTTT.

This clone was picked up many times. V is TRBV9 and J is TRBJ2-7; 7 bases fit TRBD1. Germline trimming cut 4 bases from V and 4 bases from J; bases unmatched to any gene: 11. This CDR3 region has 15 residues. Per the germline V gene, CDR1 is SGDLS and CDR2 is YYNGEE. The CDR3 protein is CASSPGQDPRYEQYF. The CDR3 coding sequence is TGTGCCAGCAGCCCCGGACAGGACCCGCGGTACGAGCAGTACTTC.

The rearrangement links TRBV5-1 to TRBJ2-5; D remains unclear. CDR3 length: 16 amino acids. V lost 3 bases and J lost 5, with 20 bases in between. The germline V gene has CDR1 SGHRS and CDR2 YFSETQ. CDR3 DNA: TGCGCCAGCAGCTCCTCAGAAATCGGCGGATTGGAGACCCAGTACTTC. This sequence encodes CASSSSEIGGLETQYF.

This clone was seen more than once but under ten times. This rearrangement joins TRBV27 to TRBJ1-5, with a weak D call TRBD1 (5 bases). This CDR3 region has 12 residues. CDR1 and CDR2 (germline): MNHEY, SMNVEV (reference sequence). V was clipped by 6 bases and J by 7 bases, with 10 bases between them. The CDR3 nucleotides are TGTGCCAGCAGCGCAAGGGGCCAGCCCCAGCATTTT. Translating it yields CASSARGQPQHF.

The chain is built from TRBV7-8 and TRBJ2-7; TRBD2 agrees at 7 bases. Germline V gene data show CDR1 as SGHVS and CDR2 as FQNEAQ. CDR3 length: 15 amino acids. Trimming cost V 1 base and J 1 base; bases outside gene matches: 4. The CDR3: CASSLGGGGSYEQYF. In DNA, the CDR3 is TGTGCCAGCAGCTTAGGGGGCGGGGGATCCTACGAGCAGTACTTC. The full variable domain, rest sourced from reference TRBV7-8 and TRBJ2-7, is GAGVSQSPRYKVAKRGQDVALRCDPISGHVSLFWYQQALGQGPEFLTYFQNEAQLDKSGLPSDRFFAERPEGSVSTLKIQRTQQEDSAVYLCASSLGGGGSYEQYFGPGTRLTVT.

CDR3 DNA: TGCGCCAGCAGCCAAGTGCCCCTAGCGGGGGGGCCCAGATCCCCTGAGCAGTTCTTC. This gives the protein CASSQVPLAGGPRSPEQFF. The chain recombines TRBV4-1 with TRBJ2-1; 12 bases fit TRBD2. Germline assignment: CDR1 MGHRA and CDR2 YSYEKL. With V trimmed by 1 base and J by 9 bases, 16 bases remained unmatched. The CDR3 totals 19 residues.

This clone has a handful of counts. The rearrangement joins TRBV7-9 to TRBJ2-1, with 8 bases identical to TRBD2. Germline lookup yields CDR1 SEHNR and CDR2 FQNEAQ (reference sequence). The CDR3 has 15 residues. V lost 5 bases, J lost 7 bases, and 10 bases stayed unmatched. CDR3 DNA: TGTGCCAGCAGCCCCCGGCTAGCGGGCGGGAATGAGCAGTTCTTC. It specifies CASSPRLAGGNEQFF. Using reference TRBV7-9 and TRBJ2-1 for the parts outside the CDR3, the full variable domain is DTGVSQNPRHKITKRGQNVTFRCDPISEHNRLYWYRQTLGQGPEFLTYFQNEAQLEKSRLLSDRFSAERPKGSFSTLEIQRTEQGDSAMYLCASSPRLAGGNEQFFGPGTRLTVL.

The chain uses TRBV25-1 and TRBJ2-7, with 9 bases fitting TRBD1. The length of the CDR3 is 14 residues. V was pared by 7 bases and J by 3 bases, with 7 bases of the junction left unmatched. The V gene's germline CDR1 is MGHDK and CDR2 SYGVNS. In DNA form, the CDR3 reads TGTGCCAGCACTACATCGGGACAGGGCTACGAGCAGTACTTC. Translation: CASTTSGQGYEQYF.

The chain combines TRBV20-1 with TRBJ2-7; 7 bases line up with TRBD2. CDR3 size: 11 residues. The germline V gene has CDR1 DFQATT and CDR2 SNEGSKA (reference sequence). Losses at the gene ends were 6 bases for V and 2 bases for J; bases not matched to a gene: 1. CDR3 protein: CSAGGTYEQYF. Here the CDR3 DNA reads TGCAGTGCGGGGGGGACCTACGAGCAGTACTTC.

The chain links TRBV5-6 to TRBJ2-7, with a possible D match to TRBD1 (6 bases). The V end was cut by 4 bases, the J end by 0 bases, with 8 bases between. The CDR3 covers 13 residues. Germline values: CDR1 SGHDT, CDR2 YYEEEE. CDR3 sequence (DNA): TGTGCCAGCAGCCCGGACAGCTCCTACGAGCAGTACTTC. Translation gives CASSPDSSYEQYF. The full variable domain, with the rest looked up from reference TRBV5-6 and TRBJ2-7, is DAGVTQSPTHLIKTRGQQVTLRCSPKSGHDTVSWYQQALGQGPQFIFQYYEEEERQRGNFPDRFSGHQFPNYSSELNVNALLLGDSALYLCASSPDSSYEQYFGPGTRLTVT.

The chain uses TRBV4-1 and TRBJ2-5; the match to TRBD2 covers 9 bases. The CDR3 has 15 residues. CDR1 and CDR2 (germline): MGHRA, YSYEKL. V was pared by 4 bases and J by 2 bases, with 5 bases of the junction left unmatched. DNA of the CDR3: TGCGCCAGCAGCCCTCTAGCGGGGTTACAAGAGACCCAGTACTTC. This gives the protein CASSPLAGLQETQYF.

The chain couples TRBV29-1 to TRBJ2-6; no clear D. CDR3 length equals 13 residues. The V gene lost 2 bases and the J gene lost 4 bases, with 6 bases spanning the gap. CDR1 is SQVTM, CDR2 ANQGSEA, per germline. DNA of the CDR3: TGCAGCGTTGAACCCCTCGGGGCCAACGTCCTGACTTTC. Residues: CSVEPLGANVLTF.

The chain is built from TRBV5-8 and TRBJ1-1; D is ambiguous. The CDR3 spans 14 residues. The germline CDR1 and CDR2 sequences are SGHTS and YDEGEE. Trimming pared 1 base from V and 5 bases from J, leaving 12 bases between. This chain's CDR3 is CASSLWRVGTEAFF. DNA of the CDR3: TGTGCCAGCAGCTTGTGGAGGGTAGGGACTGAAGCTTTCTTT.

This chain uses TRBV9 with TRBJ2-1; no clear D gene. This CDR3 contains 17 residues. V gave up 0 bases and J gave up 0 bases, with 13 bases separating them. Germline V gene sequence: CDR1 SGDLS, CDR2 YYNGEE. The CDR3 DNA sequence: TGTGCCAGCAGCGTAGCCCCCACAGTTAACTCCTACAATGAGCAGTTCTTC. Translating gives CASSVAPTVNSYNEQFF.

CDR3 region: CASSYRRSSYNEQFF. CDR3 nucleotides: TGTGCCAGCAGTTACCGCCGGTCGTCCTACAATGAGCAGTTCTTC. The V gene is TRBV6-2 or TRBV6-3, the J gene TRBJ2-1; no firm D call. The CDR3 is 15 amino acids. Germline CDR1 and CDR2: MNHEY and SVGEGT. Trimming shortened V by 2 bases and J by 1 base, and 9 bases separated the two germline ends.

This rearrangement joins TRBV6-6 to TRBJ2-1; TRBD1 aligns across 7 bases. J gave up 7 bases and V 4 bases, and 7 bases lay outside the gene matches. The CDR3 has 14 residues. CDR1 and CDR2 (germline): MNHNY, SVGAGI (reference sequence). CDR3 sequence: CASSSRQGINEQFF. CDR3 coding DNA: TGTGCCAGCAGTTCACGACAGGGAATAAATGAGCAGTTCTTC.

The chain carries TRBV12-2 and TRBJ2-2; the table assigns TRBD1, which was not confirmed against the DNA. TRBV12-2 is listed as a pseudogene. The CDR3 totals 18 residues. The CDR3 bases are TGTGCAAGTCTAATCCTGTCTAGACAGAACACGAACACCGGGGAGCTGTTTTTT. Its protein is CASLILSRQNTNTGELFF.